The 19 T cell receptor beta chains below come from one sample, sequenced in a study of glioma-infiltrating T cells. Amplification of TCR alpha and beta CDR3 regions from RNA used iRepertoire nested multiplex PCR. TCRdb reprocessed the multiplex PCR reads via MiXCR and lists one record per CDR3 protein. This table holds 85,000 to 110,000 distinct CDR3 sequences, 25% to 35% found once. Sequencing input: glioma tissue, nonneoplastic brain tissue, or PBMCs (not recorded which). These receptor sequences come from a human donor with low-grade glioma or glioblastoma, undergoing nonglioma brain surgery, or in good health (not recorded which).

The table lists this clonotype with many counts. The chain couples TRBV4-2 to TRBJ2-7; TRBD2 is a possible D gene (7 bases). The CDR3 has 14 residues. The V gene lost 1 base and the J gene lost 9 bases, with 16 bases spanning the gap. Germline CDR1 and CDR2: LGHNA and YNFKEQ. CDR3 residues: CASSQAGGGSGQYF. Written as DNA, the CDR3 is TGTGCCAGCAGCCAAGCCGGCGGGGGCAGCGGGCAGTACTTC.

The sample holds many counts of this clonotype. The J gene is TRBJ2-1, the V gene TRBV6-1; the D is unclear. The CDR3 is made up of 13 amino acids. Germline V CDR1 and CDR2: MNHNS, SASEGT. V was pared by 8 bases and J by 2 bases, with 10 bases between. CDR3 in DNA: TGTGCCAGCTTGGCCTCCCCCTACAATGAGCAGTTCTTC. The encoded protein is CASLASPYNEQFF.

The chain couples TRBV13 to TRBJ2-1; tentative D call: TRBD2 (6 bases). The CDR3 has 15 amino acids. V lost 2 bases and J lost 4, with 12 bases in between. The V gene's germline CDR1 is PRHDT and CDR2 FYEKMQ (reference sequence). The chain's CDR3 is CASSLPGTRYNEQFF. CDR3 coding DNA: TGTGCCAGCAGCTTACCCGGGACTCGGTACAATGAGCAGTTCTTC.

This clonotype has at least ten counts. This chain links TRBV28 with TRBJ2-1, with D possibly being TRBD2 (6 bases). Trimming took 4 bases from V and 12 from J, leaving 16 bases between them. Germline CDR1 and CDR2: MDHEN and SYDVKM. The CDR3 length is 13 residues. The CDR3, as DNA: TGTGCCAGCAGTTCACCTAGCCGGAGGGGGCAGTTCTTC. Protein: CASSSPSRRGQFF.

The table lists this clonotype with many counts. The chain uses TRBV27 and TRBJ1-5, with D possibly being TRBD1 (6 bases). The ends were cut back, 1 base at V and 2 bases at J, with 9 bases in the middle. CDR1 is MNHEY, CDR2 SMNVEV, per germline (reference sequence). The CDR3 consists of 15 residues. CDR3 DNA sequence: TGTGCCAGCAGTTTATTACAGGGAGGCAATCAGCCCCAGCATTTT. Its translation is CASSLLQGGNQPQHF.

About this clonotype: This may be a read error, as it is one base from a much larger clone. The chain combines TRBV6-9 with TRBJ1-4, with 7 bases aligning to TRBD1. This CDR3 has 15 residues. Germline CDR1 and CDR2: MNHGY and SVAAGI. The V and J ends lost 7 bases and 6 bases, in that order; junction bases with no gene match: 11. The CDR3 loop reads CASNYPGQLHEKLFF. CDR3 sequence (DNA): TGTGCCAGCAATTACCCGGGACAGCTTCATGAAAAACTGTTTTTT.

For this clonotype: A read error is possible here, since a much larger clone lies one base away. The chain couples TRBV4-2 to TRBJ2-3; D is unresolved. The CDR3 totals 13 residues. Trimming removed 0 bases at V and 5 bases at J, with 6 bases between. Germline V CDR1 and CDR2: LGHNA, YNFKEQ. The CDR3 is CASSQEAGDTQYF. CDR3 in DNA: TGTGCCAGCAGCCAAGAGGCCGGAGATACGCAGTATTTT.

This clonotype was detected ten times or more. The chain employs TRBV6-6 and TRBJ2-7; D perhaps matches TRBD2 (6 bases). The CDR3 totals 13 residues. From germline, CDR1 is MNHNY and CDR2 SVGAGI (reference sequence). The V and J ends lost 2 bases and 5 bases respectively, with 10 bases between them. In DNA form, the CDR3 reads TGTGCCAGCAGTTACCCGACGGGGGACGAGCAGTACTTC. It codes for CASSYPTGDEQYF.

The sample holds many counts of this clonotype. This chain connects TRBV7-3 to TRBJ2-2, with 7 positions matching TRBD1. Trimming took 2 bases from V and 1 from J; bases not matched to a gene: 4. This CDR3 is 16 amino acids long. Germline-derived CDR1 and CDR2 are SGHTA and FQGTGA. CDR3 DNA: TGTGCCAGCAGCTTAGGGGGACAGCAGAACACCGGGGAGCTGTTTTTT. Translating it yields CASSLGGQQNTGELFF.

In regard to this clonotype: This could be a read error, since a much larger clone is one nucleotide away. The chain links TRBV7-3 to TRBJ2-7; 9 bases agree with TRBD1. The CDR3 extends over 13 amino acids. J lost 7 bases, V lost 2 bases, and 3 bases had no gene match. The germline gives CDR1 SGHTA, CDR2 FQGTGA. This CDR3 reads CASSLGTGIEQYF. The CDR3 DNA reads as TGTGCCAGCAGCTTAGGGACAGGGATTGAGCAGTACTTC. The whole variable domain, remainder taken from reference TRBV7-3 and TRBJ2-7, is GAGVSQTPSNKVTEKGKYVELRCDPISGHTALYWYRQSLGQGPEFLIYFQGTGAADDSGLPNDRFFAVRPEGSVSTLKIQRTERGDSAVYLCASSLGTGIEQYFGPGTRLTVT.

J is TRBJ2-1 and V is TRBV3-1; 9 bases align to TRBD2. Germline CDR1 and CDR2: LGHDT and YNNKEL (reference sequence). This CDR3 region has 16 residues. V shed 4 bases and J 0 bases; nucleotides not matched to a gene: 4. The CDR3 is CASSPPTSGSYNEQFF. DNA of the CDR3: TGTGCCAGCAGCCCACCGACTAGCGGCTCCTACAATGAGCAGTTCTTC.

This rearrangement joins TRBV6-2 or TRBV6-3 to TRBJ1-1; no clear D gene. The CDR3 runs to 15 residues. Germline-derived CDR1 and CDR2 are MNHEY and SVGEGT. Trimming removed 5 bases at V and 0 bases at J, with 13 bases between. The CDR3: CASSLSLAMNTEAFF. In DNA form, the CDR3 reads TGTGCCAGCAGTCTGTCTTTAGCAATGAACACTGAAGCTTTCTTT.

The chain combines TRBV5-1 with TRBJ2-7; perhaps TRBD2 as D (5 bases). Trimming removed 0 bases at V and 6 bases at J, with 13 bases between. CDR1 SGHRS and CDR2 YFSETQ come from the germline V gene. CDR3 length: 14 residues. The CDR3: CASSLGGLNVEQYF. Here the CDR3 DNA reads TGCGCCAGCAGCTTGGGCGGACTGAACGTCGAGCAGTACTTC. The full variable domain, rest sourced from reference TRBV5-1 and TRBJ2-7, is KAGVTQTPRYLIKTRGQQVTLSCSPISGHRSVSWYQQTPGQGLQFLFEYFSETQRNKGNFPGRFSGRQFSNSRSEMNVSTLELGDSALYLCASSLGGLNVEQYFGPGTRLTVT.

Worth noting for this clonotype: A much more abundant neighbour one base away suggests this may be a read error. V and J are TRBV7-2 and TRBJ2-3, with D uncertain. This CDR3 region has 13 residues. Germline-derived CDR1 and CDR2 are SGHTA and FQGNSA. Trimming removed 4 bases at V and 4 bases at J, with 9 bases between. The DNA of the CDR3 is TGTGCCAGCAGCTGGACCTACGCAGATACGCAGTATTTT. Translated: CASSWTYADTQYF.

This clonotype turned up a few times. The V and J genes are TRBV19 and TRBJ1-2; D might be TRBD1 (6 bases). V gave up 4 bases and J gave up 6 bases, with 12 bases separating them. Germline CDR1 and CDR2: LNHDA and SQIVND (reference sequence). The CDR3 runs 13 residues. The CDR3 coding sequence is TGTGCCAGTAGTACCCGACAGGCCCATGGCTACACCTTC. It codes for CASSTRQAHGYTF.

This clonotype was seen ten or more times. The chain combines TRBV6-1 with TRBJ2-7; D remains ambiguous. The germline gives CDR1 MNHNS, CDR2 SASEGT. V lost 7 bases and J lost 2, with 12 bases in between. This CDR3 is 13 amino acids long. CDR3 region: CASTLVTPYEQYF. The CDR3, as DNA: TGTGCCAGCACCCTCGTTACCCCCTACGAGCAGTACTTC.

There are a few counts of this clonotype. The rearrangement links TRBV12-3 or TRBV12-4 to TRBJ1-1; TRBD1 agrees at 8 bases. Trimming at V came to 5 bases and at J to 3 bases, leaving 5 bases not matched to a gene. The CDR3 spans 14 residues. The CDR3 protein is CASSLMDRDTEAFF. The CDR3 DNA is TGTGCCAGCAGTCTAATGGACAGGGACACTGAAGCTTTCTTT.

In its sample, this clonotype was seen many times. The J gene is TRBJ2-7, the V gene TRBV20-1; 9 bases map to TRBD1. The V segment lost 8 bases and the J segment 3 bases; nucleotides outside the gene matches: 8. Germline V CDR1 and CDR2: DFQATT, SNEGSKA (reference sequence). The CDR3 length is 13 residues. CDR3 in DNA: TGCAGTCCAGCGGGACAGGGTCTCTACGAGCAGTACTTC. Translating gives CSPAGQGLYEQYF.

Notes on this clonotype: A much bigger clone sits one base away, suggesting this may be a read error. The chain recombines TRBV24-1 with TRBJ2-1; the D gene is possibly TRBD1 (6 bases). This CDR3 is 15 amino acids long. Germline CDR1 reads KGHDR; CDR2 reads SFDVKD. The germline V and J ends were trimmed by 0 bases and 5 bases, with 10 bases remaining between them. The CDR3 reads CATSDLRDKDNEQFF. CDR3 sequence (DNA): TGTGCCACCAGTGATTTGAGGGACAAGGACAATGAGCAGTTCTTC.